These T cell receptor beta chains were read from a single sample in a study of blood T cell repertoires in COVID-19. Clones were read by immunoSEQ multiplex PCR, and TCRdb kept only the in-frame ones, dropping some. The repertoire holds 50,000 to 70,000 clones, with 85% to 90% as singletons. Sequenced input: peripheral blood. The receptors come from a man aged 60 to 75 with acute or convalescent COVID-19. Each CDR3 is given with its conserved first and last residue. D genes are given only for firm matches. Rows may omit the clone size; those that give it use once, few, many or a size class.

abundance | j_gene | v_gene | d_gene | CDR3nt | CDR3aa
NA | TRBJ1-4 | TRBV12-3/TRBV12-4 | NA | TGTGCCAGTCAGGGATATGGCGAAAAACTGTTTTTT | CASQGYGEKLFF
NA | TRBJ1-2 | TRBV29-1 | NA | TGCAGCGATGGGGAGGTATCAAGAACGTTTTATGGCTACACCTTC | CSDGEVSRTFYGYTF
NA | TRBJ1-5 | TRBV3-1/TRBV3-2 | NA | TGTGCCAGCAGCCATCCGGGGGGCAATCAGCCCCAGCATTTT | CASSHPGGNQPQHF
few | TRBJ2-4 | TRBV7-9 | NA | TGTGCCAGCAGCGTTGGGGCGGGAATAGCCAAAAACATTCAGTACTTC | CASSVGAGIAKNIQYF
NA | TRBJ2-5 | TRBV6-5 | NA | TGTGCCAGCAGTTACTCTCGGGGGGAGACCCAGTACTTC | CASSYSRGETQYF
NA | TRBJ2-7 | TRBV5-5 | TRBD2 | TGTGCCAGCAGCTTGTGGAGCGGGGACTACGAGCAGTACTTC | CASSLWSGDYEQYF
NA | TRBJ1-5 | TRBV21-1 | NA | TGTGCCAGCAGCATCCGGGACAGGGGGCGCCAATTGCAGCAGCCCCAGCATTTT | CASSIRDRGRQLQQPQHF
NA | TRBJ2-1 | TRBV19 | NA | TGTGCCAGTAGGAGGGGAGGTTTCTACAATGAGCAGTTCTTC | CASRRGGFYNEQFF
NA | TRBJ1-4 | TRBV28 | NA | TGTGCCAGCAGCCATGACACGCCCACAGGAAAACTGTTTTTT | CASSHDTPTGKLFF
NA | TRBJ2-7 | TRBV10-2 | TRBD2 | TGCGCCAGCAGTGAGACTAGCGGGAGGCCGAGGGAGCAGTACTTC | CASSETSGRPREQYF
NA | TRBJ2-5 | TRBV7-6 | NA | TGTGCCAGCAGCTTAATCGGTCGGAACGGAAGGAGACAGACCCAGTACTTC | CASSLIGRNGRRQTQYF
NA | TRBJ1-2 | TRBV9 | NA | TGTGCCAGCAGCGCATCCCAGGGCCGGGATGGCTACACCTTC | CASSASQGRDGYTF
NA | TRBJ2-7 | TRBV6-5 | NA | TGTGCCAGCAGTTACCAAAAATCAGGGATCTACGAGCAGTACTTC | CASSYQKSGIYEQYF
NA | TRBJ2-1 | TRBV7-3 | TRBD2 | TGTGCCAGCAGCTTTAGCGGGACGTCCCGAAATGAGCAGTTCTTC | CASSFSGTSRNEQFF
NA | TRBJ2-7 | TRBV5-1 | NA | TGCGCCAGCAGCTTGGCAGGGGACTACTACGAGCAGTACTTC | CASSLAGDYYEQYF
NA | TRBJ2-5 | TRBV6-5 | NA | TGTGCCAGCATAAGGGGTGGGGAGACCCAGTACTTC | CASIRGGETQYF
NA | TRBJ2-6 | TRBV5-4 | NA | TGTGCCAGCAGCCCAGGGTACTCTGGGGCCAACGTCCTGACTTTC | CASSPGYSGANVLTF
few | TRBJ1-5 | TRBV30 | NA | TGTGCCTGGTCCAACAGCCGCAATCAGCCCCAGCATTTT | CAWSNSRNQPQHF
NA | TRBJ2-7 | TRBV3-1/TRBV3-2 | TRBD2 | TGTGCCAGCAGCCAAGTGGGAGCAATGGCGGGAGGGGGCGAGCAGTACTTC | CASSQVGAMAGGGEQYF
NA | TRBJ2-7 | TRBV3-1/TRBV3-2 | NA | TGTGCCAGCAGCCAAGGGAGCGACCCCACCTACGAGCAGTACTTC | CASSQGSDPTYEQYF
NA | TRBJ1-5 | TRBV4-1 | NA | TGCGCCAGCAGCCAAGGTTTCTGGCCGGCGGGGCCCCAGCATTTT | CASSQGFWPAGPQHF
NA | TRBJ1-2 | TRBV5-4 | TRBD1 | TGTGCCAGCAGCTCGGTACAGGGGGCGGGGGGCTACACCTTC | CASSSVQGAGGYTF
NA | TRBJ2-2 | TRBV2 | NA | TGTGCCAGCAGGCCAGATTTCCCCACCGGGGAGCTGTTTTTT | CASRPDFPTGELFF
NA | TRBJ2-1 | TRBV7-3 | NA | TGTGCCAGCAGCTTACGTGAGCGGGCCAGGTGGAACAATGAGCAGTTCTTC | CASSLRERARWNNEQFF
once | TRBJ2-7 | TRBV3-1/TRBV3-2 | NA | TGTGCCAGCAGCCATGACATCTCCTACGAGCAGTACTTC | CASSHDISYEQYF
NA | TRBJ1-5 | TRBV6-4 | TRBD1 | TGTGCCAGCAGTGACAACAGGGGGAATCAGCCCCAGCATTTT | CASSDNRGNQPQHF
NA | TRBJ2-1 | TRBV7-2 | TRBD2 | TGTGCCAGCAGCTTAGAGAGCAGCGGGATTTACAATGAGCAGTTCTTC | CASSLESSGIYNEQFF
NA | TRBJ1-2 | TRBV20-1 | NA | TGCAGTGCTTCGGCCATACGGGACACCACATTC | CSASAIRDTTF
NA | TRBJ2-3 | TRBV5-1 | NA | TGCGCCAGCAGCCTGGGGGGCGGGAGCGGCACAGATACGCAGTATTTT | CASSLGGGSGTDTQYF
NA | TRBJ1-5 | TRBV18 | NA | TGTGCCAGCTCACCAGAGGTCAGGGGCAATCAGCCCCAGCATTTT | CASSPEVRGNQPQHF
once | TRBJ1-2 | TRBV19 | NA | TGTGCCAGTAGCCGCACTCTACAGGGATATCTCACTGGGGGCTACACCTTC | CASSRTLQGYLTGGYTF
NA | TRBJ2-7 | TRBV9 | NA | TGTGCCAGCAGCCCCTCGTATGGGCGGAATTGGGAGGAGCAGTACTTC | CASSPSYGRNWEEQYF
NA | TRBJ2-1 | TRBV7-7 | TRBD1 | TGTGCCAGCAGCCGGGACAGGGGCCCCTACAATGAGCAGTTCTTC | CASSRDRGPYNEQFF
NA | TRBJ2-1 | TRBV7-3 | TRBD1 | TGTGCCAGCAGCAAATCCCCGGGACAGCCCTACAATGAGCAGTTCTTC | CASSKSPGQPYNEQFF
NA | TRBJ2-5 | TRBV9 | TRBD2 | TGTGCCAGCAGGCGAAGTCTAGCGGCCCAAGAGACCCAGTACTTC | CASRRSLAAQETQYF
NA | TRBJ1-1 | TRBV5-1 | TRBD1 | TGCGCCAGCAGCCTAGGACAGGGGGCGTTTATCACTGAAGCTTTCTTT | CASSLGQGAFITEAFF
NA | TRBJ2-3 | TRBV18 | TRBD1 | TGTGCCAGCTCAGAACGGACAGGGGGTGGAACAGATACGCAGTATTTT | CASSERTGGGTDTQYF
NA | TRBJ1-2 | TRBV9 | TRBD1 | TGTGCCAGCAGCGCCGGGACAGGGGGCTTTGGCTACACCTTC | CASSAGTGGFGYTF
NA | TRBJ1-1 | TRBV7-9 | NA | TGTGCCAGCAGCTTCCTACAGGGAACTGAAGCTTTCTTT | CASSFLQGTEAFF
NA | TRBJ1-5 | TRBV7-9 | NA | TGTGCCAGCAGCTTAGGGGGCCAGCCCCAGCATTTT | CASSLGGQPQHF
NA | TRBJ2-7 | TRBV11-2 | NA | TGTGCCAGCAGCTTAGATCGGGTCGGGTTCTCCTACGAGCAGTACTTC | CASSLDRVGFSYEQYF
NA | TRBJ1-4 | TRBV3-1/TRBV3-2 | TRBD1 | TGTGCCAGCAGCCAAGAGGCAGGGGGTAAAAAACTGTTTTTT | CASSQEAGGKKLFF
NA | TRBJ2-1 | TRBV19 | NA | TGTGCCAGTAGTATGTTTACGGGGGAGCAGTTCTTC | CASSMFTGEQFF
NA | TRBJ1-1 | TRBV30 | NA | TGTGCCTGGAGTCCAATCTATCAAAGAAACACTGAAGCTTTCTTT | CAWSPIYQRNTEAFF
NA | TRBJ2-5 | TRBV4-1 | NA | TGCGCCAGCAGCCGACTTACAGGGACCCAAGAGACCCAGTACTTC | CASSRLTGTQETQYF
NA | TRBJ2-2 | TRBV29-1 | TRBD1 | TGCAGCGTTGGGGACAGGGTCTGGCCCGGGGAGCTGTTTTTT | CSVGDRVWPGELFF
NA | TRBJ2-1 | TRBV19 | TRBD1 | TGTGCCAGTAGATCGGGACAGGGGTCGCGTGAGCAGTTCTTC | CASRSGQGSREQFF
once | TRBJ1-2 | TRBV2 | NA | TGTGCCAGCAGCAGGACTTATTTGGACTATGGCTACACCTTC | CASSRTYLDYGYTF
NA | TRBJ2-7 | TRBV5-1 | TRBD2 | TGCGCCAGCAGCTTGGGACTAGCGGGAGGGATGTACGAGCAGTACTTC | CASSLGLAGGMYEQYF
once | TRBJ1-1 | TRBV4-2 | NA | TGTGCCAGCAGTCGTAGCCCGGGGAACACTGAAGCTTTCTTT | CASSRSPGNTEAFF
NA | TRBJ2-2 | TRBV9 | TRBD2 | TGTGCCAGCAGCGTAGAACTAGCGGGCCTTGAAACCGGGGAGCTGTTTTTT | CASSVELAGLETGELFF
NA | TRBJ2-1 | TRBV5-1 | NA | TGCGCCAGCAGACCCCAGGGATCGGTGGGTAATGAGCAGTTCTTC | CASRPQGSVGNEQFF
NA | TRBJ2-2 | TRBV2 | TRBD1 | TGTGCCAGCCGACGAAGGACAGGATTGACCGGGGAGCTGTTTTTT | CASRRRTGLTGELFF
NA | TRBJ1-5 | TRBV2 | NA | TGTGCCAGCAGTGACAGGGATCAGCCCCAGCATTTT | CASSDRDQPQHF
NA | TRBJ1-5 | TRBV30 | TRBD1 | TGTGCCTGGAGTTTCTCAGGACAGGCTAATCAGCCCCAGCATTTT | CAWSFSGQANQPQHF
NA | TRBJ1-6 | TRBV2 | TRBD1 | TGTGCCAGCAGTCCGCGGACAGGGAATCATTCACCCCTCCACTTT | CASSPRTGNHSPLHF
NA | TRBJ1-2 | TRBV27 | NA | TGTGCCAGCACCGAGAACCCCTCTTTGTCCTATGGCTACACCTTC | CASTENPSLSYGYTF
NA | TRBJ1-5 | TRBV10-1 | TRBD1 | TGCGCCAGCAGTGACGGGGGACAGCCGGGGCCCCAGCATTTT | CASSDGGQPGPQHF
NA | TRBJ2-1 | TRBV6-2/TRBV6-3 | TRBD2 | TGTGCCAGCAGTGCGATGCTCCCTACTAGCGGATCTTACAATGAGCAGTTCTTC | CASSAMLPTSGSYNEQFF
NA | TRBJ1-2 | TRBV29-1 | TRBD1 | TGCAGCGTAGACCGGGACAGGGGGAACTATGGCTACACCTTC | CSVDRDRGNYGYTF